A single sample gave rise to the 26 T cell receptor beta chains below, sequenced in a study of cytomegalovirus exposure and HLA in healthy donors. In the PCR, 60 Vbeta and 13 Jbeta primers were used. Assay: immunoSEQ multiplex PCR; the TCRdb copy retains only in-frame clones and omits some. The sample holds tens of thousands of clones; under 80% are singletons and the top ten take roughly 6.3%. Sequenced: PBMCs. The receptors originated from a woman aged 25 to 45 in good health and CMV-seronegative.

CDR3 nucleotide sequence: TGTGCCAGCTCACCCAGAGACAGGGGCGAGCAGTACTTC. This codes for CASSPRDRGEQYF. The chain recombines TRBV18 with TRBJ2-7, with 8 positions matching TRBD1. J gave up 6 bases and V 3 bases, and 4 bases lay outside the gene matches. Germline V CDR1 and CDR2: KGHSH, LQKENI. This CDR3 region has 13 residues.

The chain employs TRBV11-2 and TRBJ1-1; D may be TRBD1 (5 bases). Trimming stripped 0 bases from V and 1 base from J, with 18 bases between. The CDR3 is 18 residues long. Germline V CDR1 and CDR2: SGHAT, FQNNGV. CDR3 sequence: CASSLDISPRQQNTEAFF. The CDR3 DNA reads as TGTGCCAGCAGCTTAGATATCTCCCCCCGACAGCAGAACACTGAAGCTTTCTTT.

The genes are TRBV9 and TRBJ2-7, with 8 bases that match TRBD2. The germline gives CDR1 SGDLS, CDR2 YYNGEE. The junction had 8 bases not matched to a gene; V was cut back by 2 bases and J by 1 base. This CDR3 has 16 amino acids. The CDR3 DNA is TGTGCCAGCAGCGTCGGCAGCGGGAGTGGATCCTACGAGCAGTACTTC. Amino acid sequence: CASSVGSGSGSYEQYF.

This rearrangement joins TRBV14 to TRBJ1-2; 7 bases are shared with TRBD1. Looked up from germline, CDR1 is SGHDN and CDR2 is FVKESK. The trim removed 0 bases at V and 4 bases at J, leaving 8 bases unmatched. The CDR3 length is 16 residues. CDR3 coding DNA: TGTGCCAGCAGCCAAGAATTGGGACAGTTGGGCTATGGCTACACCTTC. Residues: CASSQELGQLGYGYTF. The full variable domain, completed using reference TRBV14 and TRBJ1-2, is EAGVTQFPSHSVIEKGQTVTLRCDPISGHDNLYWYRRVMGKEIKFLLHFVKESKQDESGMPNNRFLAERTGGTYSTLKVQPAELEDSGVYFCASSQELGQLGYGYTFGSGTRLTVV.

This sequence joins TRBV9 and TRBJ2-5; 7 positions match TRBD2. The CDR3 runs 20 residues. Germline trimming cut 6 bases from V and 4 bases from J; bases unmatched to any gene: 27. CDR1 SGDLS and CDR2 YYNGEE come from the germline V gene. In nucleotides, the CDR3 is TGTGCCAGCAACGTTGGAACGACTCGCGGGAGACTGGAGGGGCGAGAGACCCAGTACTTC. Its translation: CASNVGTTRGRLEGRETQYF.

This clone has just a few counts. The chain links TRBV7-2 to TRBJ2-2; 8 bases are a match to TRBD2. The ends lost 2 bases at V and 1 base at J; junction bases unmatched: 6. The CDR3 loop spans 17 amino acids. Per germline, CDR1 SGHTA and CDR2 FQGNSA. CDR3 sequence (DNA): TGTGCCAGCAGCTTACTAGCGGGCGGATTGAACACCGGGGAGCTGTTTTTT. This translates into CASSLLAGGLNTGELFF.

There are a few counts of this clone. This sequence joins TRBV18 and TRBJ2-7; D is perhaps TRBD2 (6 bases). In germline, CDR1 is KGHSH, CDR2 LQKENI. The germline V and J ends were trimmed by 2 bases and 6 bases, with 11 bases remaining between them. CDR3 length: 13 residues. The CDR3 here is CASSPGGWGEQYF. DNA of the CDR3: TGTGCCAGCTCACCAGGGGGGTGGGGCGAGCAGTACTTC. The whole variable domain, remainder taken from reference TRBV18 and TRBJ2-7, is NAGVMQNPRHLVRRRGQEARLRCSPMKGHSHVYWYRQLPEEGLKFMVYLQKENIIDESGMPKERFSAEFPKEGPSILRIQQVVRGDSAAYFCASSPGGWGEQYFGPGTRLTVT.

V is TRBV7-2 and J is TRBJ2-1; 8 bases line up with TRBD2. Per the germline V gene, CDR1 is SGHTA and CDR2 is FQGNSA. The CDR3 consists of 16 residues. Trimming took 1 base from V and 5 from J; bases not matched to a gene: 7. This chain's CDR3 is CASSLVWAGGNNEQFF. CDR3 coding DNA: TGTGCCAGCAGCTTAGTGTGGGCGGGAGGTAACAATGAGCAGTTCTTC.

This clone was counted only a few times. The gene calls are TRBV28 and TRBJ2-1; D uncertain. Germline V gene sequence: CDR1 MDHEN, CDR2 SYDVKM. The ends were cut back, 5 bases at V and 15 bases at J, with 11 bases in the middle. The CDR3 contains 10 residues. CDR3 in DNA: TGTGCCAGCAGTGGAGTTAATCGGTTCTTC. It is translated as CASSGVNRFF.

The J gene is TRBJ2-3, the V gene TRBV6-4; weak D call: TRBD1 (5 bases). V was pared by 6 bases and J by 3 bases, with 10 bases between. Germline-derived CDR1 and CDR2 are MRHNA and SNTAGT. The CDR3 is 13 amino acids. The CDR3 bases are TGTGCCAGCAGACAGGAGAGGACAGATACGCAGTATTTT. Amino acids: CASRQERTDTQYF.

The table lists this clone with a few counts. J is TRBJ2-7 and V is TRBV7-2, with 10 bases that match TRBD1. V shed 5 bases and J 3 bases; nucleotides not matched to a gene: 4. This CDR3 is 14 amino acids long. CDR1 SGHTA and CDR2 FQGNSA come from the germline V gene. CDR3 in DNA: TGTGCCAGCAGCCAAAGGACAGGGGGCTACGAGCAGTACTTC. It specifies CASSQRTGGYEQYF.

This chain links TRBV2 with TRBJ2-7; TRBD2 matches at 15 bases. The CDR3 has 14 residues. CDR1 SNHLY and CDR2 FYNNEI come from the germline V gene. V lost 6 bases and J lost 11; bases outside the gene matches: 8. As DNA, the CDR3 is TGTGCCAGCAGGGCGGGACTAGCGGGAGGTCGGAAGTACTTC. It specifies CASRAGLAGGRKYF.

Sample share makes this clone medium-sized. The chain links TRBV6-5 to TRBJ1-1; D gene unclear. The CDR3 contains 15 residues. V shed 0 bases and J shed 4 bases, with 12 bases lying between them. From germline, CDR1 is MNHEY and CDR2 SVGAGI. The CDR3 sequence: CASSYSTRSGTEAFF. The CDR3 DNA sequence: TGTGCCAGCAGTTACTCGACCAGGTCCGGCACTGAAGCTTTCTTT.

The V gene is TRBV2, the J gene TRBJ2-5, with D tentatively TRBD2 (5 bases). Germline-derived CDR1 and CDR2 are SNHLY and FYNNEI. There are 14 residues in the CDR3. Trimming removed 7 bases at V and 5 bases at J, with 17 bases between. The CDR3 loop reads CASTAWRSGETQYF. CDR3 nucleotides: TGTGCCAGCACCGCATGGAGGTCGGGGGAGACCCAGTACTTC.

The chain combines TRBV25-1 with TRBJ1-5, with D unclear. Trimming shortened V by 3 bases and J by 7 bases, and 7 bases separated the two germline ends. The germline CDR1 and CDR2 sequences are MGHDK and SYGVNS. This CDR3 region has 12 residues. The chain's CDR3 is CASSDGGQPQHF. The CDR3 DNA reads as TGTGCCAGCAGTGATGGAGGACAGCCCCAGCATTTT.

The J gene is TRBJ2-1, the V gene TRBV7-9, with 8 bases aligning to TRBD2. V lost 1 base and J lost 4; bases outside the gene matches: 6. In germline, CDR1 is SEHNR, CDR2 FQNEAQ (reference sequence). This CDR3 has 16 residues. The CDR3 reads CASSLGSGEGYNEQFF. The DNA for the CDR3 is TGTGCCAGCAGCTTAGGTAGCGGGGAGGGATACAATGAGCAGTTCTTC.

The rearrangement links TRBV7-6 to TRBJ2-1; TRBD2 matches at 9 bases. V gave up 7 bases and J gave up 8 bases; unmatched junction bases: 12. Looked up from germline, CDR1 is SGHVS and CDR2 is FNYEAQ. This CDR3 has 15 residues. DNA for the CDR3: TGTGCCAGCACTATTGGCGGGGGGGCCTGGGATGAGCAGTTCTTC. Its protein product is CASTIGGGAWDEQFF. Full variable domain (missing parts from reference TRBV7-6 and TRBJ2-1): GAGVSQSPRYKVTKRGQDVALRCDPISGHVSLYWYRQALGQGPEFLTYFNYEAQQDKSGLPNDRFSAERPEGSISTLTIQRTEQRDSAMYRCASTIGGGAWDEQFFGPGTRLTVL.

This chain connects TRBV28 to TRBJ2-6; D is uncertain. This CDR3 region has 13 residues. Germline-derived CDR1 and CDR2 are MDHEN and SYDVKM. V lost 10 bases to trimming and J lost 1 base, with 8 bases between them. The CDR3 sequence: CATKLSGANVLTF. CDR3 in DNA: TGTGCCACCAAACTGTCTGGGGCCAACGTCCTGACTTTC.

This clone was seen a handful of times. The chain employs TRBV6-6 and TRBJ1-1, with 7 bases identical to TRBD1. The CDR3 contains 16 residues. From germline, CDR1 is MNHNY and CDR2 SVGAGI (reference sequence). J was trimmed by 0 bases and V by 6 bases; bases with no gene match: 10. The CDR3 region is CASSPKQGPVNTEAFF. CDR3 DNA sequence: TGTGCCAGCAGCCCAAAACAGGGGCCGGTGAACACTGAAGCTTTCTTT.

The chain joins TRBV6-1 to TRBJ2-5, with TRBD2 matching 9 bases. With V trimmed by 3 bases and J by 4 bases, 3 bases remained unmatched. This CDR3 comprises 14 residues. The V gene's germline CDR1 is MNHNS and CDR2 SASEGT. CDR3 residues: CASSDSGRRETQYF. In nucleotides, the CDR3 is TGTGCCAGCAGTGACAGCGGGAGGAGAGAGACCCAGTACTTC.

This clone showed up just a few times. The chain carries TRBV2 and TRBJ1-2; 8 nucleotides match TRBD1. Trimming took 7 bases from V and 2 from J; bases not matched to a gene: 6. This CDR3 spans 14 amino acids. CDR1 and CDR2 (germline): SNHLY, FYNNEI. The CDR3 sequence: CASIRQGQNYGYTF. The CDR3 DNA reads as TGTGCCAGCATCAGACAGGGGCAGAACTATGGCTACACCTTC.

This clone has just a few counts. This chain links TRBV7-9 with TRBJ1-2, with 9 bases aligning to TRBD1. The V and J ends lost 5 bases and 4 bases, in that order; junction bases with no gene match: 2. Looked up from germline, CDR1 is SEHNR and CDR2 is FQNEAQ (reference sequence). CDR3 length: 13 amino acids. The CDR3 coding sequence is TGTGCCAGCAGCCCACAGGGGGCCTATGGCTACACCTTC. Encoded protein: CASSPQGAYGYTF.

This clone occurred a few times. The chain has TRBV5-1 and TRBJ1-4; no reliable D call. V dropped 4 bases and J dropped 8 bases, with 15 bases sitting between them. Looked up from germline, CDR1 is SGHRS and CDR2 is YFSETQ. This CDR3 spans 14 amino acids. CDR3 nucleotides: TGCGCCAGCAGCGCAGAGAGAGCAGGAGAAAAACTGTTTTTT. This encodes CASSAERAGEKLFF.

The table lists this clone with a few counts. The CDR3 region is CASSPDLNTDTQYF. The CDR3 DNA follows: TGTGCCAGCAGCCCCGACTTGAACACAGATACGCAGTATTTT. The chain couples TRBV14 to TRBJ2-3; D unresolved. V lost 4 bases and J 2 bases, leaving 10 bases between the germline ends. Germline CDR1 reads SGHDN; CDR2 reads FVKESK. The length of the CDR3 is 14 residues.

CDR3 loop: CASSESLQTQETQYF. The DNA for the CDR3 is TGCGCCAGCAGTGAGTCGCTACAGACCCAAGAGACCCAGTACTTC. The rearrangement joins TRBV10-1 to TRBJ2-5; D remains ambiguous. Trimming removed 0 bases from V and 1 base from J, with 9 bases in between. Per germline, CDR1 WNHNN and CDR2 SYGVQD (reference sequence). The CDR3 runs 15 residues.

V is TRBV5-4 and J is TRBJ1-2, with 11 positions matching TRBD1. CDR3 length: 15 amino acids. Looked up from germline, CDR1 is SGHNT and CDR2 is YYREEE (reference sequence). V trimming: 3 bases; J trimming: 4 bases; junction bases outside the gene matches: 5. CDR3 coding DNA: TGTGCCAGCAGCTCGGGACAGGGGGGCCTCTATGGCTACACCTTC. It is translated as CASSSGQGGLYGYTF.